The clone carrying this TCR beta chain was counted only a few times. Its antigen is as yet unknown. Employing constant-segment primers, 5'RACE generated TCR alpha and TCR beta cDNA libraries bearing sample barcodes and UMIs. TCRdb itself ran the 5' RACE reads through MiXCR, one entry per CDR3 protein. The sample holds hundreds of thousands of distinct CDR3 sequences, 23% seen once. The data were taken from a study of T-cell memory formation after mild COVID-19. General observations from the study: Whether second-wave clones peaking at day 37 were SARS-CoV-2 specific went unconfirmed.

Sequencing was done on a sample of PBMCs or a T cell subset sorted from them (not recorded which). The TCR sequence derives from an adult woman who had mild COVID-19 (a few samples of this study predate the infection). Cell type and time point are not known.

The CDR3 loop is CASSWDREGRGTTGELFF. CDR3 nucleotides: TGCGCCAGCAGCTGGGACAGGGAAGGTCGCGGGACCACCGGGGAGCTGTTTTTT. The chain couples TRBV5-1 to TRBJ2-2; the match to TRBD1 covers 9 bases. The CDR3 is made up of 18 amino acids. V lost 3 bases, J lost 4 bases, and 13 bases stayed unmatched. In germline, CDR1 is SGHRS, CDR2 YFSETQ.